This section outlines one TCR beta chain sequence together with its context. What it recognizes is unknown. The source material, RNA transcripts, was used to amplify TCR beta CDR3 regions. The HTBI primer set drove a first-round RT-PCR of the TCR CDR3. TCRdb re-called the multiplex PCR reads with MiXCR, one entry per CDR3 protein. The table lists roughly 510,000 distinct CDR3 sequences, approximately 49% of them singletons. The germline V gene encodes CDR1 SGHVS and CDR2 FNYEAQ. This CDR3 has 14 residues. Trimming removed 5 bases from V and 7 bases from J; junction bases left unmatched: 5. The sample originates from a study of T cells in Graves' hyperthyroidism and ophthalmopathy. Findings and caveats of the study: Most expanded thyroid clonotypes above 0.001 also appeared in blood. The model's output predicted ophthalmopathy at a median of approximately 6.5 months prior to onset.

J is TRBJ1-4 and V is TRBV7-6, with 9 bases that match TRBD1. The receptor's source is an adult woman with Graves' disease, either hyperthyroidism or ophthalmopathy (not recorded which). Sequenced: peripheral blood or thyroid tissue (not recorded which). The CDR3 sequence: CASSPQGALEKLFF. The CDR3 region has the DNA TGTGCCAGCAGCCCACAGGGGGCGCTTGAAAAACTGTTTTTT.